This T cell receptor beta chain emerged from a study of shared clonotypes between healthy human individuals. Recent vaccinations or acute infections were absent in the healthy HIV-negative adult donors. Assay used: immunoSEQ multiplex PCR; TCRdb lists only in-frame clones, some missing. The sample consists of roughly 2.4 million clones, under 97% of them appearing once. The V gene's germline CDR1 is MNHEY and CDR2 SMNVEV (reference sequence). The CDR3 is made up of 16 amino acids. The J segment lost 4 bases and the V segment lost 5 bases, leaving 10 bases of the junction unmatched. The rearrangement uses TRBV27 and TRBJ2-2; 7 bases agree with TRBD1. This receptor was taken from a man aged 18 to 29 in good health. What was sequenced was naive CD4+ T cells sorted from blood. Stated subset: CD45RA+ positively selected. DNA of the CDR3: TGTGCCAGCAGTCGGACAGGCTCCATTGGCACCGGGGAGCTGTTTTTT. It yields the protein CASSRTGSIGTGELFF.